These 7 T cell receptor beta chains originate from one sample sequenced in a study of blood T cell repertoires in COVID-19. Libraries were prepared by immunoSEQ multiplex PCR; TCRdb keeps only in-frame clonotypes and omits some of them. The sample holds roughly 15,000 clones, roughly nine tenths seen once. The sequenced sample consisted of peripheral blood. The receptors were gathered from a woman over 75 with COVID-19, enrolled during active disease.

Note on this clone: Other DNA sequences from this sample encode an identical CDR3 as well. The gene calls are TRBV10-3 and TRBJ2-7, with a weak D call TRBD2 (5 bases). Germline CDR1 ENHRY, CDR2 SYGVKD. Trimming shortened V by 6 bases and J by 5 bases, and 29 bases separated the two germline ends. This CDR3 has 18 amino acids. The CDR3 sequence is CAISGRLFDTGERNEQYF. In DNA form, the CDR3 reads TGTGCCATCAGCGGAAGATTGTTCGACACCGGCGAGCGGAACGAGCAGTACTTC.

The rearrangement links TRBV9 to TRBJ2-7, with 10 bases fitting TRBD2. V lost 3 bases, J lost 3 bases, and 0 bases stayed unmatched. Germline V gene lookup returns CDR1 SGDLS and CDR2 YYNGEE. This CDR3 is built from 13 residues. The CDR3: CASSASGGYEQYF. CDR3 nucleotides: TGTGCCAGCAGCGCTAGCGGGGGCTACGAGCAGTACTTC. Full variable domain (rest looked up from reference TRBV9 and TRBJ2-7): DSGVTQTPKHLITATGQRVTLRCSPRSGDLSVYWYQQSLDQGLQFLIQYYNGEERAKGNILERFSAQQFPDLHSELNLSSLELGDSALYFCASSASGGYEQYFGPGTRLTVT.

The chain recombines TRBV7-2 with TRBJ2-5, with D perhaps TRBD1 (5 bases). Germline CDR1 reads SGHTA; CDR2 reads FQGNSA. The V end was cut by 3 bases, the J end by 5 bases, with 13 bases between. The CDR3 is made up of 14 amino acids. The CDR3 region has the DNA TGTGCCAGCAGCTTGTGGCAGGGTCAGGAGACCCAGTACTTC. Translated: CASSLWQGQETQYF.

The chain has TRBV12-3 or TRBV12-4 and TRBJ2-3; 7 positions agree with TRBD1. The V segment lost 5 bases and the J segment 14 bases; nucleotides outside the gene matches: 10. The length of the CDR3 is 12 residues. CDR3 in amino acids: CASSPDRVNGYF. Here the CDR3 DNA reads TGTGCCAGCAGTCCAGACAGGGTGAATGGGTATTTT.

J is TRBJ2-7 and V is TRBV3-1 (or the pseudogene TRBV3-2), with 9 positions matching TRBD1. After removal of 3 bases from V and 5 bases from J, the junction contained 5 bases not matched to a gene. The CDR3 is made up of 14 amino acids. The germline V gene encodes CDR1 LGHDT and CDR2 YNNKEL (reference sequence). The CDR3 region is CASSHSGQGDEQYF. Written as DNA, the CDR3 is TGTGCCAGCAGCCATTCGGGACAGGGTGACGAGCAGTACTTC.

The CDR3 DNA reads TGTGCCAGCAGCTTCCACAGGGGGCAGGGTGGCTACACCTTC. Its protein product is CASSFHRGQGGYTF. The V call is TRBV5-4, the J call TRBJ1-2; TRBD1 aligns across 9 bases. The J segment lost 7 bases and the V segment lost 2 bases, leaving 6 bases of the junction unmatched. Germline CDR1 reads SGHNT; CDR2 reads YYREEE (reference sequence). This CDR3 spans 14 amino acids.

The rearrangement uses TRBV9 and TRBJ2-5; TRBD2 matches 8 bases. V lost 3 bases, J lost 5 bases, and 6 bases stayed unmatched. Per germline, CDR1 SGDLS and CDR2 YYNGEE. The CDR3 loop spans 14 amino acids. CDR3 nucleotides: TGTGCCAGCAGCGCCGGAAGCGGGAGCGAGACCCAGTACTTC. Its translation is CASSAGSGSETQYF.